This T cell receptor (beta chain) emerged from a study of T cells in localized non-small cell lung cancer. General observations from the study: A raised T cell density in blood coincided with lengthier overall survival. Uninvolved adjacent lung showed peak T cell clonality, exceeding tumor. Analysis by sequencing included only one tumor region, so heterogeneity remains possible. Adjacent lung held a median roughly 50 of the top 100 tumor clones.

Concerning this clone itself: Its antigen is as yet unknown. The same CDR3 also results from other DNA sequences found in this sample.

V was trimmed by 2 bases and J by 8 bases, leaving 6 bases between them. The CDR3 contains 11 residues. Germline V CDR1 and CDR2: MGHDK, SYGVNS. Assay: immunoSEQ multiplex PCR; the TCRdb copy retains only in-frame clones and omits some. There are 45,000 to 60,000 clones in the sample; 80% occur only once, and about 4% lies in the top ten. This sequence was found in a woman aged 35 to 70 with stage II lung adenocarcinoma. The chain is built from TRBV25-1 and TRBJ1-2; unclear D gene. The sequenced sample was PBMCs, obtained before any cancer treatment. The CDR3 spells CASSEGVGYTF. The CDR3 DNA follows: TGTGCCAGCAGTGAAGGGGTCGGCTACACCTTC.